This TCR beta chain was captured by sequencing in a study of PD-1 blockade in mismatch repair-deficient tumors. This table comes from immunoSEQ multiplex PCR, and its TCRdb copy is limited to in-frame clones, with some not included. The data show about 51,000 clones, with roughly 80% seen just once and around 3.2% held by the top ten. As to this clone: The antigen remains undetermined.

The TCR-sequenced patients were a few responders to pembrolizumab. The germline V gene has CDR1 SEHNR and CDR2 FQNEAQ (reference sequence). V shed 7 bases and J shed 2 bases, with 15 bases lying between them. This CDR3 comprises 14 residues. Study results and limitations: Tumor-resident clones, often undetectable pretreatment in blood, expanded then contracted after pembrolizumab.

The gene calls are TRBV7-9 and TRBJ2-7, with D unclear. This sequence originates from an adult with mismatch repair-deficient cancer. This specimen consisted of peripheral blood, obtained 4 weeks after starting pembrolizumab. The CDR3 loop reads CASTKLGMTYEQYF. The CDR3 DNA sequence: TGTGCCAGCACCAAATTGGGGATGACCTACGAGCAGTACTTC.